These 20 T cell receptor beta chains share one sample of origin, sequenced in a study of blood T cell repertoires in COVID-19. The protocol was immunoSEQ multiplex PCR, while the TCRdb copy is restricted to in-frame clones and leaves out a portion. The table includes more than 200,000 clones, approximately 80% detected once. The specimen was PBMCs or T cells enriched from blood (not recorded which). The receptors stem from a middle-aged woman with acute COVID-19.

The chain combines TRBV6-5 with TRBJ2-1; possibly TRBD2 for D (6 bases). The germline V gene encodes CDR1 MNHEY and CDR2 SVGAGI. The CDR3 runs to 15 residues. V was cut by 6 bases and J by 3 bases, with 15 bases left in between. CDR3 sequence: CASRPQRAFYNEQFF. The CDR3, as DNA: TGTGCCAGCAGACCGCAGCGGGCATTCTACAATGAGCAGTTCTTC.

This clone came up once. The CDR3 is CASSGQGQAFF. The CDR3 nucleotides are TGCGCCAGCAGTGGACAGGGCCAAGCTTTCTTT. This rearrangement joins TRBV10-1 to TRBJ1-1; TRBD1 matches at 7 bases. The V and J ends lost 4 bases and 9 bases, in that order; junction bases with no gene match: 2. The CDR3 totals 11 residues. CDR1 is WNHNN and CDR2 is SYGVQD in the germline V gene (reference sequence).

Here the CDR3 DNA reads TGTGCCAGCAGTGAATACGGACAGCTCCAAGAGACCCAGTACTTC. Translating gives CASSEYGQLQETQYF. The chain recombines TRBV25-1 with TRBJ2-5; tentative D call: TRBD1 (6 bases). This CDR3 has 15 amino acids. Germline CDR1 MGHDK, CDR2 SYGVNS. The V and J ends lost 0 bases and 1 base respectively, with 9 bases between them. Filled out from reference TRBV25-1 and TRBJ2-5, the complete variable domain reads EADIYQTPRYLVIGTGKKITLECSQTMGHDKMYWYQQDPGMELHLIHYSYGVNSTEKGDLSSESTVSRIRTEHFPLTLESARPSHTSQYLCASSEYGQLQETQYFGPGTRLLVL.

The rearrangement uses TRBV6-5 and TRBJ2-1; TRBD2 matches at 11 bases. Trimming at V came to 6 bases and at J to 3 bases, leaving 4 bases not matched to a gene. The CDR3 is 15 amino acids. Looked up from germline, CDR1 is MNHEY and CDR2 is SVGAGI. In DNA, the CDR3 is TGTGCCAGCAGCCTTAGCGGGGGGGGCTACAATGAGCAGTTCTTC. It is translated as CASSLSGGGYNEQFF.

This sequence joins TRBV3-1 (or the pseudogene TRBV3-2) and TRBJ2-1; weak D call: TRBD1 (5 bases). This CDR3 comprises 14 residues. Deletions cut 4 bases from V and 5 bases from J, with 12 bases between. The germline V gene encodes CDR1 LGHDT and CDR2 YNNKEL (reference sequence). The CDR3 reads CASSPRTFDNEQFF. The CDR3 nucleotides read TGTGCCAGCAGCCCTAGGACATTTGACAATGAGCAGTTCTTC.

The CDR3 here is CASSEGQNWAYEQYF. The CDR3 region has the DNA TGTGCCAGCAGCGAGGGACAAAATTGGGCCTACGAGCAGTACTTC. This chain connects TRBV5-5 to TRBJ2-7; possibly TRBD1 for D (6 bases). This CDR3 has 15 residues. Germline assignment: CDR1 SGHKS and CDR2 YYEKEE (reference sequence). Trimming shortened V by 4 bases and J by 2 bases, and 16 bases separated the two germline ends.

The chain has TRBV18 and TRBJ1-3, with D perhaps matching TRBD1 (5 bases). Germline CDR1 KGHSH, CDR2 LQKENI. The CDR3 covers 18 residues. V was cut by 0 bases and J by 0 bases, with 15 bases left in between. CDR3 coding DNA: TGTGCCAGCTCACCACCAACGGGGGGGACCCTCTCTGGAAACACCATATATTTT. Protein product: CASSPPTGGTLSGNTIYF.

The V call is TRBV6-5, the J call TRBJ1-1; 11 nucleotides align to TRBD1. Germline loops: CDR1 MNHEY, CDR2 SVGAGI. J gave up 6 bases and V 5 bases, and 8 bases lay outside the gene matches. The CDR3 length is 15 residues. The CDR3, as DNA: TGTGCCAGCAGTCGGAGTCGGGGACAGGGGGCTGAAGCTTTCTTT. Protein product: CASSRSRGQGAEAFF.

The gene calls are TRBV5-8 and TRBJ1-5; perhaps TRBD1 as D (6 bases). The CDR3 extends over 16 amino acids. Germline V gene lookup returns CDR1 SGHTS and CDR2 YDEGEE. Trimming stripped 4 bases from V and 2 bases from J, with 16 bases between. The CDR3 region is CASSGRLAGGNQPQHF. The CDR3 DNA follows: TGTGCCAGCAGCGGCCGTCTGGCAGGGGGCAATCAGCCCCAGCATTTT.

Only one count was recorded for this clone. This rearrangement joins TRBV28 to TRBJ1-5; no reliable D call. The CDR3 has 12 residues. V lost 10 bases and J 7 bases, leaving 14 bases between the germline ends. Germline values: CDR1 MDHEN, CDR2 SYDVKM. The CDR3 sequence: CATTLGGQPQHF. The CDR3 nucleotides read TGTGCCACAACACTCGGCGGCCAGCCCCAGCATTTT.

The V gene is TRBV28, the J gene TRBJ1-1; D is perhaps TRBD1 (5 bases). The germline gives CDR1 MDHEN, CDR2 SYDVKM. V shed 7 bases and J shed 3 bases, with 15 bases lying between them. The CDR3 has 14 residues. The CDR3 bases are TGTGCCAGCATCTTGGGGGGGTTCGACACTGAAGCTTTCTTT. Translating gives CASILGGFDTEAFF.

This clone turned up a few times. The genes are TRBV6-5 and TRBJ2-4; 7 nucleotides match TRBD1. V was clipped by 7 bases and J by 7 bases; unmatched bases: 7. The CDR3 spans 13 residues. Looked up from germline, CDR1 is MNHEY and CDR2 is SVGAGI. CDR3 region: CASTRQGRNIQYF. DNA for the CDR3: TGTGCCAGCACTAGACAGGGTCGGAACATTCAGTACTTC.

The chain has TRBV29-1 and TRBJ1-2, with 7 bases matching TRBD1. The CDR3 has 13 residues. Trimming removed 7 bases from V and 4 bases from J; junction bases left unmatched: 9. Looked up from germline, CDR1 is SQVTM and CDR2 is ANQGSEA. CDR3 DNA: TGCAGCGCGAGGGGGCCGGGTGGCTATGGCTACACCTTC. It translates to CSARGPGGYGYTF.

This clone was picked up a small number of times. This chain uses TRBV18 with TRBJ2-2; no firm D call. Germline loops: CDR1 KGHSH, CDR2 LQKENI. This CDR3 is built from 14 residues. V lost 3 bases, J lost 5 bases, and 10 bases lay in between. This CDR3 reads CASSPRTDTGELFF. Here the CDR3 DNA reads TGTGCCAGCTCACCCCGAACAGATACCGGGGAGCTGTTTTTT.

The V gene is TRBV28, the J gene TRBJ2-2; D is undetermined. This CDR3 is built from 14 residues. V shed 8 bases and J shed 3 bases, with 13 bases lying between them. Germline values: CDR1 MDHEN, CDR2 SYDVKM. The CDR3 DNA reads as TGTGCCAGCCTTCCGTACAAAGACACCGGGGAGCTGTTTTTT. This sequence encodes CASLPYKDTGELFF.

The chain employs TRBV11-2 and TRBJ1-4, with D possibly being TRBD1 (6 bases). Between the trimmed V and J ends, which lost 1 base and 4 bases, there was a span of 13 bases. This CDR3 contains 16 residues. Germline V gives CDR1 SGHAT, CDR2 FQNNGV. The CDR3 bases are TGTGCCAGCAGCTTAGTGGGGGCGCCTGGTAATGAAAAACTGTTTTTT. It codes for CASSLVGAPGNEKLFF.

The chain couples TRBV30 to TRBJ1-5; possibly TRBD1 for D (6 bases). Per germline, CDR1 GTSNPN and CDR2 SVGIG (reference sequence). Between the trimmed V and J ends, which lost 1 base and 7 bases, there was a span of 11 bases. The CDR3 covers 13 residues. The CDR3 spells CAWSADSRQPQHF. CDR3 sequence (DNA): TGTGCCTGGAGTGCGGACAGTCGCCAGCCCCAGCATTTT.

J is TRBJ2-2 and V is TRBV9; 8 nucleotides align to TRBD1. Germline CDR1 and CDR2: SGDLS and YYNGEE. V dropped 3 bases and J dropped 0; count of bases not matched to a gene: 1. The CDR3 sequence is 15 residues long. CDR3: CASSGGQANTGELFF. CDR3 DNA sequence: TGTGCCAGCAGCGGGGGACAGGCGAACACCGGGGAGCTGTTTTTT.

V is TRBV28 and J is TRBJ2-1; tentatively, D is TRBD2 (5 bases). The V gene's germline CDR1 is MDHEN and CDR2 SYDVKM. This CDR3 has 14 amino acids. V was trimmed by 2 bases and J by 9 bases, leaving 14 bases between them. CDR3 in amino acids: CASSLGLRNVEQFF. CDR3 nucleotides: TGTGCCAGCAGTTTAGGACTGAGGAACGTTGAGCAGTTCTTC.

V and J are TRBV23-1 and TRBJ1-5; D remains ambiguous. TRBV23-1 is an ORF; its function is uncertain. The CDR3 totals 14 residues. V lost 8 bases, J lost 2 bases, and 13 bases lay in between. CDR3 sequence reads: CASSKGRGNQPQHF. The CDR3 DNA is TGCGCCAGCTCTAAAGGTCGGGGCAATCAGCCCCAGCATTTT.